These 18 T cell receptor beta chains share one sample of origin, sequenced in a study of lymphopenia after photon versus proton radiotherapy. Only in-frame clones appear in the TCRdb table, and some are missing; sequencing was by immunoSEQ multiplex PCR. The sample lists around 29,000 clones, 84% occurring once. The sequencing used peripheral blood, collected from a patient treated with proton-based radiotherapy. These receptors were collected from a woman in her 70s with pancreatic cancer.

The table lists this clone with a count of one. The chain carries TRBV7-2 and TRBJ1-5, with a tentative D call TRBD1 (5 bases). Trimming removed 5 bases from V and 4 bases from J, with 12 bases in between. The CDR3 is made up of 14 amino acids. Germline-derived CDR1 and CDR2 are SGHTA and FQGNSA. The CDR3 loop reads CASSPGSLNQPQHF. The CDR3 bases are TGTGCCAGCAGCCCAGGGAGTTTAAATCAGCCCCAGCATTTT.

This chain uses TRBV7-2 with TRBJ2-1, with 8 bases matching TRBD2. V was clipped by 5 bases and J by 10 bases; unmatched bases: 10. The CDR3 is 14 residues long. CDR1 SGHTA and CDR2 FQGNSA come from the germline V gene. CDR3 residues: CASSQGLATGEQFF. Here the CDR3 DNA reads TGTGCCAGCAGCCAAGGACTAGCTACGGGCGAGCAGTTCTTC.

V gene TRBV18 combines with J gene TRBJ2-1, with 8 nucleotides matching TRBD1. Germline values: CDR1 KGHSH, CDR2 LQKENI. The CDR3 length is 16 residues. The V and J ends lost 2 bases and 5 bases, in that order; junction bases with no gene match: 8. In DNA form, the CDR3 reads TGTGCCAGCTCACCATTAGGACAGGGATTAAACAATGAGCAGTTCTTC. This codes for CASSPLGQGLNNEQFF.

The chain is built from TRBV7-9 and TRBJ1-2; D is unclear. The germline V gene has CDR1 SEHNR and CDR2 FQNEAQ (reference sequence). Trimming stripped 1 base from V and 1 base from J, with 22 bases between. The CDR3 runs 19 residues. CDR3 bases: TGTGCCAGCAGCTTAGTCCCGTCCTGGAGGGATATCTTTAACTATGGCTACACCTTC. Translation gives CASSLVPSWRDIFNYGYTF.

This chain links TRBV6-5 with TRBJ1-4; 8 positions match TRBD1. This CDR3 comprises 16 residues. The germline V gene has CDR1 MNHEY and CDR2 SVGAGI. V shed 0 bases, J shed 8 bases, and the junction held 8 bases outside the gene matches. Here the CDR3 DNA reads TGTGCCAGCAGTTACTCATCTAGACAGGGGTACGAAAAACTGTTTTTT. Amino acid sequence: CASSYSSRQGYEKLFF.

The V and J genes are TRBV29-1 and TRBJ2-7; TRBD1 matches at 8 bases. CDR1 SQVTM and CDR2 ANQGSEA come from the germline V gene. J gave up 3 bases and V 5 bases, and 9 bases lay outside the gene matches. The CDR3 has 14 residues. DNA of the CDR3: TGCAGCGTTCCCGGGACAGGAATGATCTACGAGCAGTACTTC. This codes for CSVPGTGMIYEQYF.

This sequence joins TRBV7-2 and TRBJ1-2; D might be TRBD1 (6 bases). The CDR3 runs 14 residues. Trimming cost V 1 base and J 5 bases, with 11 bases left between them. Germline values: CDR1 SGHTA, CDR2 FQGNSA. The CDR3 DNA reads as TGTGCCAGCAGCTTAGTTCGGCAGGGGTATGGCTACACCTTC. Protein sequence: CASSLVRQGYGYTF.

This sequence joins TRBV11-2 and TRBJ1-1, with D uncertain. Trimming left V 1 base short and J 10 bases short, with 10 bases between. This CDR3 has 12 amino acids. Germline CDR1 and CDR2: SGHAT and FQNNGV. The CDR3 nucleotides read TGTGCCAGCAGCTTAGCGGAGGACGTAGCTTTCTTT. Amino acids: CASSLAEDVAFF.

DNA for the CDR3: TGTGCCAGCAGCTTGTTCGTGGGAGACAATGAGCAGTTCTTC. Translation gives CASSLFVGDNEQFF. V gene TRBV5-4 combines with J gene TRBJ2-1, with D possibly matching TRBD2 (5 bases). The CDR3 sequence is 14 residues long. Germline V lookup: CDR1 SGHNT, CDR2 YYREEE (reference sequence). Trimming cost V 1 base and J 5 bases, with 10 bases left between them.

This clone was detected once. The J gene is TRBJ1-1, the V gene TRBV6-1; no definite D call. Per the germline V gene, CDR1 is MNHNS and CDR2 is SASEGT. This CDR3 is built from 15 residues. The V and J ends lost 2 bases and 5 bases respectively, with 15 bases between them. The CDR3 DNA is TGTGCCAGCAGTGAACAGACTATTATCGGGACTGAAGCTTTCTTT. Its translation: CASSEQTIIGTEAFF.

The J gene is TRBJ1-4, the V gene TRBV6-5; tentative D call: TRBD1 (5 bases). CDR1 MNHEY and CDR2 SVGAGI come from the germline V gene. CDR3 length: 14 residues. Trimming pared 7 bases from V and 8 bases from J, leaving 17 bases between. In nucleotides, the CDR3 is TGTGCCAGCAATGATAGGGCCGGGGCAGAAAAACTGTTTTTT. This sequence encodes CASNDRAGAEKLFF.

The chain links TRBV5-1 to TRBJ1-2, with 8 bases identical to TRBD1. Germline loops: CDR1 SGHRS, CDR2 YFSETQ. With 0 bases clipped from V and 4 bases from J, the junction kept 2 bases outside the gene matches. The CDR3 loop spans 14 amino acids. CDR3 sequence reads: CASSLEGQVYGYTF. CDR3 DNA sequence: TGCGCCAGCAGCTTGGAGGGACAGGTCTATGGCTACACCTTC.

The chain employs TRBV7-2 and TRBJ2-7; possible D gene TRBD1, 6 bases. CDR3 length: 14 residues. From germline, CDR1 is SGHTA and CDR2 FQGNSA. V lost 5 bases and J lost 2, with 13 bases in between. The CDR3 sequence is CASSPRDMPYEQYF. The CDR3 coding sequence is TGTGCCAGCAGCCCTAGGGACATGCCCTACGAGCAGTACTTC.

The chain couples TRBV6-5 to TRBJ1-5, with 8 bases identical to TRBD1. Germline V CDR1 and CDR2: MNHEY, SVGAGI. V shed 8 bases, J shed 5 bases, and the junction held 11 bases outside the gene matches. This CDR3 region has 15 residues. In DNA, the CDR3 is TGTGCCAGCCGCGACGGTACAGGGGGGTATCAGCCCCAGCATTTT. Amino acid sequence: CASRDGTGGYQPQHF.

The chain employs TRBV15 and TRBJ1-4, with 8 bases fitting TRBD1. The CDR3 totals 14 residues. Trimming removed 0 bases from V and 8 bases from J; junction bases left unmatched: 2. Per the germline V gene, CDR1 is LNHNV and CDR2 is YYDKDF (reference sequence). The CDR3 DNA follows: TGTGCCACCAGCAGAGACAGGGGGCAAGAAAAACTGTTTTTT. Residues: CATSRDRGQEKLFF.

This clone occurred once. This chain connects TRBV9 to TRBJ2-1; 11 nucleotides line up with TRBD2. The J segment lost 7 bases and the V segment lost 0 bases, leaving 3 bases of the junction unmatched. This CDR3 region has 15 residues. Germline V gives CDR1 SGDLS, CDR2 YYNGEE. Written as DNA, the CDR3 is TGTGCCAGCAGCGTAGGAGTAGCGGGAGGGAATGAGCAGTTCTTC. Its protein is CASSVGVAGGNEQFF.

This chain joins TRBV2 and TRBJ2-3, with TRBD2 matching over 8 bases. V lost 4 bases and J lost 14; bases outside the gene matches: 11. The CDR3 spans 13 residues. Germline V gene sequence: CDR1 SNHLY, CDR2 FYNNEI. CDR3 in amino acids: CASSVPSGRKGYF. CDR3 in DNA: TGTGCCAGCAGTGTTCCCAGCGGGAGAAAGGGGTATTTT.

The V gene is TRBV30, the J gene TRBJ1-6; D remains ambiguous. This CDR3 spans 15 amino acids. V dropped 1 base and J dropped 9 bases, with 16 bases sitting between them. Germline-derived CDR1 and CDR2 are GTSNPN and SVGIG (reference sequence). The CDR3 DNA reads TGTGCCTGGAGTGATGGGAACAGCCAGTTTTCACCCCTCCACTTT. Translation: CAWSDGNSQFSPLHF.